This TCR beta chain was captured by sequencing in a study of cytomegalovirus exposure and HLA in healthy donors. Clones were read by immunoSEQ multiplex PCR, and TCRdb kept only the in-frame ones, dropping some. The table has roughly 50,000 clones, roughly nine tenths seen once. Germline loops: CDR1 MNHNY, CDR2 SVGAGI (reference sequence). The CDR3 contains 15 residues. Trimming stripped 7 bases from V and 0 bases from J, with 13 bases between. On this clone: As yet, its antigen is unknown.

General observations from the study: Reported performance of the classifier showed diagnosis of cytomegalovirus status with high specificity and sensitivity. Rare sequences made up most TCRs, while some public TCRs were found in many donors. The study designated 160 or so TCR beta chains cytomegalovirus-associated.

This receptor was taken from a young man in good health and CMV-seronegative. Source material: PBMCs. The rearrangement uses TRBV6-6 and TRBJ1-3; D remains ambiguous. Here the CDR3 reads CASIKDRGSGNTIYF. The CDR3 coding sequence is TGTGCCAGCATCAAGGATCGGGGCTCTGGAAACACCATATATTTT.